The clone carrying this T cell receptor beta chain showed up just a few times. The antigen remains unidentified. This CDR3 has 15 residues. V lost 2 bases to trimming and J lost 2 bases, with 13 bases between them. The record originates from a study of blood T cells in healthy people across ages. Study-wide context: Researchers report that template switching captured about one barcoded beta molecule per two T cells. Findings and limits, study-wide: Older individuals had lower TCR beta diversity per million T cells (the decline was roughly linear). Possibly confounding the expanded clonotype changes was the fact that donor CMV status was unknown.

A second PCR, run for roughly 7 to 12 cycles, used a sample-barcoded 5' primer plus a J-beta primer mix. Using its own MiXCR run on the 5' RACE reads, TCRdb lists one record per CDR3 protein. This sample yields over 1,200,000 distinct CDR3 sequences, of which approximately 59% are seen a single time; 5% to 7% belongs to the top ten. The sample was blood. The TCR was taken from a man between 18 and 35 years old in good health. The rearrangement uses TRBV12-3 or TRBV12-4 and TRBJ2-7; D unclear. CDR3 protein: CASSLNVGNTYEQYF. As DNA, the CDR3 is TGTGCCAGCAGTTTAAATGTCGGCAATACCTACGAGCAGTACTTC.